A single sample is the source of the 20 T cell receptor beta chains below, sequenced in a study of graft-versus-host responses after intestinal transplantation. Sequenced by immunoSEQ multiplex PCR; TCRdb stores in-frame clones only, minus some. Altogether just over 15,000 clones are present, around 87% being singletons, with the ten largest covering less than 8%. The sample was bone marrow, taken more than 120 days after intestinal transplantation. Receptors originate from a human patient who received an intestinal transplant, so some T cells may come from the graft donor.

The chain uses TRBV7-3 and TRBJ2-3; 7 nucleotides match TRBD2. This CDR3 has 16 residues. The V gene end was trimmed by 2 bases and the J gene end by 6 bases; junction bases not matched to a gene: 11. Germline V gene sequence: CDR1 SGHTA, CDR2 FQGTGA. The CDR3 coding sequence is TGTGCCAGCAGCTTAGCGGTCGGGAGCGGGACGGATACGCAGTATTTT. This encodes CASSLAVGSGTDTQYF.

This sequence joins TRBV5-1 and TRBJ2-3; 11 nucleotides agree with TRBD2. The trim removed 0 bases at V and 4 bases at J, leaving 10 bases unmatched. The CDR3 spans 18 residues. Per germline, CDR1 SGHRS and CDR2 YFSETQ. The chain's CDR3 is CASSLGQGTSGGADTQYF. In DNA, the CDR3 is TGCGCCAGCAGCTTGGGGCAGGGGACTAGCGGAGGGGCAGATACGCAGTATTTT.

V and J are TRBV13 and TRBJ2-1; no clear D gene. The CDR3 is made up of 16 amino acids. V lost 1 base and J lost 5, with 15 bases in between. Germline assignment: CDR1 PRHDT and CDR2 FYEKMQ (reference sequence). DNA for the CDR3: TGTGCCAGCAGCTTAGAGTTCGTGGTGAGCGACAATGAGCAGTTCTTC. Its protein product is CASSLEFVVSDNEQFF.

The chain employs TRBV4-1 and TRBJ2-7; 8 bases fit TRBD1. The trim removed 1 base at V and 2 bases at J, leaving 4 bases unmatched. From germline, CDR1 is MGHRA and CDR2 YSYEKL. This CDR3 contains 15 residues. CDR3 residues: CASSQGAGGAYEQYF. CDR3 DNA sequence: TGCGCCAGCAGCCAAGGGGCAGGGGGCGCCTACGAGCAGTACTTC.

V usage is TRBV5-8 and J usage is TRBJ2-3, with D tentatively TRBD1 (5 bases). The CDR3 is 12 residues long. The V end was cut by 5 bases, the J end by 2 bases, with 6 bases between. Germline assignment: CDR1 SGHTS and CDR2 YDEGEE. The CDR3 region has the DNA TGTGCCAGCAGACAGGTCACAGATACGCAGTATTTT. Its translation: CASRQVTDTQYF.

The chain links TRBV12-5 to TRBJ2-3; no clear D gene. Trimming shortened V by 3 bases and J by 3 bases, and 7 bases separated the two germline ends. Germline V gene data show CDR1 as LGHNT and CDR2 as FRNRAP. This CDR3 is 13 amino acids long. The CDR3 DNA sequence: TGTGCTAGTGGTTTCGACGAGACAGATACGCAGTATTTT. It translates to CASGFDETDTQYF.

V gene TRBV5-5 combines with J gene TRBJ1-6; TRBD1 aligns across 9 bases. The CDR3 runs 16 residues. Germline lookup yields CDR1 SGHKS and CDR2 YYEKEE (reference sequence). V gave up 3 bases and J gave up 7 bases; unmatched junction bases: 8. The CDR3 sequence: CASSSYSQGANSPLHF. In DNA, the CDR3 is TGTGCCAGCAGCTCGTACTCACAGGGGGCGAATTCACCCCTCCACTTT.

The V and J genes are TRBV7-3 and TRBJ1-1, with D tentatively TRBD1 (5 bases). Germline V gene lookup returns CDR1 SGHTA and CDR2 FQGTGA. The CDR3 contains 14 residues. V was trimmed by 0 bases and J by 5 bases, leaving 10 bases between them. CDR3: CASSLTLGDTEAFF. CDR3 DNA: TGTGCCAGCAGCTTAACCCTAGGGGATACTGAAGCTTTCTTT.

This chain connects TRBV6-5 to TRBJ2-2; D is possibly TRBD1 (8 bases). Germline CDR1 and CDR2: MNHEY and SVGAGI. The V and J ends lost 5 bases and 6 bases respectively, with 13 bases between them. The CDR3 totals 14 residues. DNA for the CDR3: TGTGCCAGCAGTCCAACAGGGGGGGCCGGGGAGCTGTTTTTT. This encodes CASSPTGGAGELFF.

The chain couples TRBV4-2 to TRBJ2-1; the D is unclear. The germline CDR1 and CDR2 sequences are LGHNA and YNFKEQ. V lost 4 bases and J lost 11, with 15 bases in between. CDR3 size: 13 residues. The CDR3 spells CASSPTPRSKQFF. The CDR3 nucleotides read TGTGCCAGCAGCCCGACCCCGCGGTCAAAGCAGTTCTTC.

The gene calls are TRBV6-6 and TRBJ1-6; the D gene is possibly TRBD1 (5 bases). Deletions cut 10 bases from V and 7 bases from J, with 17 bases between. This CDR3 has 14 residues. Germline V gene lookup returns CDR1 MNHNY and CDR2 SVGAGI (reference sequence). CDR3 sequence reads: CAIHPGRGNSPLHF. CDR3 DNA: TGTGCCATCCATCCGGGACGGGGGAATTCACCCCTCCACTTT.

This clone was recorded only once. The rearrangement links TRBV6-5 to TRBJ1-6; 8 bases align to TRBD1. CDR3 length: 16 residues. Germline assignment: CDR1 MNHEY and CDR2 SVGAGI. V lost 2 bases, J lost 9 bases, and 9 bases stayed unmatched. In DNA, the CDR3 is TGTGCCAGCAGTTACGGACCGGGACAGGCCCCTTCACCCCTCCACTTT. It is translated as CASSYGPGQAPSPLHF.

The CDR3: CASSQDGPVGTSGYNEQFF. CDR3 sequence (DNA): TGCGCCAGCAGCCAAGATGGACCCGTAGGGACTAGCGGGTACAATGAGCAGTTCTTC. V gene TRBV4-1 combines with J gene TRBJ2-1, with 12 bases that match TRBD2. This CDR3 region has 19 residues. Germline CDR1 and CDR2: MGHRA and YSYEKL. V lost 0 bases to trimming and J lost 4 bases; unmatched junction nucleotides: 10.

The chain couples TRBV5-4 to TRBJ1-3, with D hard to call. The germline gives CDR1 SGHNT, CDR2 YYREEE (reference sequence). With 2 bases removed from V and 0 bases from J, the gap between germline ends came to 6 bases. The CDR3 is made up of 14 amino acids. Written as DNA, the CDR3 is TGTGCCAGCAGCTTTGCTAGCTCTGGAAACACCATATATTTT. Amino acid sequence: CASSFASSGNTIYF. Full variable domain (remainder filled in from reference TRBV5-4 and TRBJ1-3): ETGVTQSPTHLIKTRGQQVTLRCSSQSGHNTVSWYQQALGQGPQFIFQYYREEENGRGNFPPRFSGLQFPNYSSELNVNALELDDSALYLCASSFASSGNTIYFGEGSWLTVV.

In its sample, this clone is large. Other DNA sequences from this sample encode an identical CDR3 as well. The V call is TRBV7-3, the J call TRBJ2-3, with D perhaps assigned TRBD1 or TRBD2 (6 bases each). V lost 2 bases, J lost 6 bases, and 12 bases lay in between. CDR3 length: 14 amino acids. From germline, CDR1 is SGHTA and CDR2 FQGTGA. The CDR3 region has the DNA TGTGCCAGCAGCTTAGGAGGGGGGATTGATACGCAGTATTTT. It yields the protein CASSLGGGIDTQYF.

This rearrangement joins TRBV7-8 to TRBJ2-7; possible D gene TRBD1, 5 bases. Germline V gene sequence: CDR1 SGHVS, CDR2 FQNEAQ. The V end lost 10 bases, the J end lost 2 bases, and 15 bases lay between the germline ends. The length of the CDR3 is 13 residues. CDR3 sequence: CANQWSGTYEQYF. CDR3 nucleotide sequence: TGTGCCAACCAATGGTCAGGGACCTACGAGCAGTACTTC.

CDR3 sequence: CASSIGGTGGGEQYF. CDR3 nucleotide sequence: TGTGCCAGTAGTATAGGCGGGACAGGGGGCGGCGAGCAGTACTTC. V and J are TRBV19 and TRBJ2-5; 12 bases map to TRBD1. The J call may be faulty, since TRBJ2-7 better matches the DNA end. This CDR3 is built from 15 residues. CDR1 and CDR2 (germline): LNHDA, SQIVND (reference sequence).

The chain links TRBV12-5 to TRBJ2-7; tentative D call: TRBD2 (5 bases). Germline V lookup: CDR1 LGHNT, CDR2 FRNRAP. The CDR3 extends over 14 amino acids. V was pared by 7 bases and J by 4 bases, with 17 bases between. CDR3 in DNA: TGTGCTAGTGCCAACGTGGAGACGGGGTACGAGCAGTACTTC. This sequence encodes CASANVETGYEQYF.

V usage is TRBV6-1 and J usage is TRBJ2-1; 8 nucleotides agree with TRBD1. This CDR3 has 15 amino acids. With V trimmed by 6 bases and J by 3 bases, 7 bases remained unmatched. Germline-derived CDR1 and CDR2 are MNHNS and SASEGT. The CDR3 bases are TGTGCCAGCAGCGTGGACAGGGCGAACTACAATGAGCAGTTCTTC. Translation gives CASSVDRANYNEQFF.

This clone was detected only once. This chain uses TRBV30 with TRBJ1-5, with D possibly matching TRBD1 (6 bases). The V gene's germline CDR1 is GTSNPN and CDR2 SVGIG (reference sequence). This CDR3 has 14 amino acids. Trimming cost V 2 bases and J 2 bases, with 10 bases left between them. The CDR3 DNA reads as TGTGCCTGGAGTCTAGCAGGGGGCAATCAGCCCCAGCATTTT. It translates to CAWSLAGGNQPQHF.